This T cell receptor beta chain emerged from a study of blood T cell repertoires in COVID-19. Study information: The samples span acute and convalescent COVID-19 from the United States, Italy and Spain.

The CDR3 runs to 14 residues. CDR1 is SGHDT and CDR2 is YYEEEE in the germline V gene. The junction had 2 bases not matched to a gene; V was cut back by 0 bases and J by 7 bases. Assay used: immunoSEQ multiplex PCR; TCRdb lists only in-frame clones, some missing. The sample yields nearly 350,000 clones, 65% to 85% seen once. The sequencing sample was made of peripheral blood. This TCR was sampled from a man under 40 with active or convalescent COVID-19. The chain employs TRBV5-6 and TRBJ2-1; 9 bases map to TRBD2. CDR3: CASSLGLAGNEQFF. The CDR3 coding sequence is TGTGCCAGCAGCTTGGGGCTAGCGGGGAATGAGCAGTTCTTC.